Presented here are 30 T cell receptor beta chains from one specimen sequenced in a study of Ad26.COV2.S vaccination and SARS-CoV-2 variants. The treatment denotes: 15 to 20 received Ad26.COV2.S at low or high dose, single or two shots; several received placebo; per-sample allocation not given. Repertoires come from day 63 after the first vaccine or placebo injection. The data were produced by immunoSEQ multiplex PCR, yet TCRdb's version contains in-frame clones alone and is incomplete. The table records 350,000 to 450,000 clones, 83% of them present only once. Sequenced here: peripheral blood, sampled in a trial of Ad26.COV2.S vaccine versus placebo. Receptors originate from a person between 18 and 65 years old who received the Ad26.COV2.S COVID-19 vaccine or a placebo.

This clone occurred once. The V and J genes are TRBV28 and TRBJ1-2, with D unresolved. Trimming took off 2 bases at V and 0 bases at J, with 4 bases between the two ends. This CDR3 has 13 amino acids. From germline, CDR1 is MDHEN and CDR2 SYDVKM. DNA for the CDR3: TGTGCCAGCAGTTTAGGAGCTAACTATGGCTACACCTTC. This encodes CASSLGANYGYTF.

This clone was recorded once. V is TRBV6-5 and J is TRBJ1-2; TRBD1 matches at 7 bases. CDR3 size: 16 residues. The germline V gene has CDR1 MNHEY and CDR2 SVGAGI. The V gene end was trimmed by 2 bases and the J gene end by 4 bases; junction bases not matched to a gene: 10. The CDR3: CASSYATQGQSYGYTF. The CDR3 region has the DNA TGTGCCAGCAGTTACGCAACACAGGGGCAGAGCTATGGCTACACCTTC.

The rearrangement uses TRBV29-1 and TRBJ2-2; TRBD1 aligns across 7 bases. This CDR3 spans 15 amino acids. J gave up 0 bases and V 6 bases, and 7 bases lay outside the gene matches. CDR1 and CDR2 (germline): SQVTM, ANQGSEA. The CDR3: CSVQSGTANTGELFF. In DNA form, the CDR3 reads TGCAGCGTCCAATCCGGGACAGCGAACACCGGGGAGCTGTTTTTT.

V and J are TRBV6-5 and TRBJ1-6; D is possibly TRBD1 (5 bases). Germline CDR1 MNHEY, CDR2 SVGAGI. The CDR3 sequence is 15 residues long. Trimming removed 10 bases from V and 0 bases from J, with 13 bases in between. In DNA, the CDR3 is TGTGCCACCAGGGTCTCTAGCTCCTATAATTCACCCCTCCACTTT. Translated, it gives CATRVSSSYNSPLHF.

V is TRBV30 and J is TRBJ2-7, with D possibly matching TRBD2 (6 bases). V lost 3 bases to trimming and J lost 0 bases, with 12 bases between them. Germline V gene data show CDR1 as GTSNPN and CDR2 as SVGIG (reference sequence). This CDR3 comprises 14 residues. The CDR3 region is CAWSDRDFSYEQYF. The CDR3 coding sequence is TGTGCCTGGAGCGACCGGGACTTCTCCTACGAGCAGTACTTC.

About this clone: Compared with germline, one end of the junction differs, possibly owing to a read error. The chain recombines TRBV30 with TRBJ1-2, with a tentative D call TRBD1 (5 bases). The germline V gene encodes CDR1 GTSNPN and CDR2 SVGIG (reference sequence). The CDR3 has 13 residues. For the CDR3, the DNA is TGTGCCTGGAGTCCTAGTACGTTAAGTGACAGTGATTTC. This gives the protein CAWSPSTLSDSDF.

V usage is TRBV11-2 and J usage is TRBJ2-7; D might be TRBD2 (6 bases). Germline CDR1 SGHAT, CDR2 FQNNGV. This CDR3 has 13 residues. V was shortened by 6 bases and J by 2 bases, with 11 bases between the two germline ends. CDR3 in amino acids: CASRGGGTYEQYF. The DNA for the CDR3 is TGTGCCAGCAGGGGTGGGGGGACCTACGAGCAGTACTTC.

The chain is built from TRBV14 and TRBJ1-3; TRBD1 is a possible D gene (5 bases). There are 15 residues in the CDR3. Per germline, CDR1 SGHDN and CDR2 FVKESK. V was cut by 0 bases and J by 5 bases, with 11 bases left in between. The CDR3 loop is CASSQERRGRNTIYF. CDR3 sequence (DNA): TGTGCCAGCAGCCAAGAGAGGAGGGGTAGAAACACCATATATTTT.

The chain links TRBV5-1 to TRBJ2-7; 7 bases map to TRBD1. The CDR3 loop spans 15 amino acids. V was pared by 0 bases and J by 3 bases, with 6 bases of the junction left unmatched. CDR1 and CDR2 from the germline V gene are SGHRS and YFSETQ. The CDR3 protein is CASSLEGGGHYEQYF. DNA for the CDR3: TGCGCCAGCAGCTTGGAAGGGGGCGGCCACTACGAGCAGTACTTC.

This clone was detected many times. This sequence joins TRBV11-2 and TRBJ2-7; D is unclear. V was pared by 0 bases and J by 0 bases, with 6 bases between. The germline CDR1 and CDR2 sequences are SGHAT and FQNNGV. The CDR3 length is 14 residues. CDR3 nucleotide sequence: TGTGCCAGCAGCTTAGACGGCGGCTCCTACGAGCAGTACTTC. Its translation: CASSLDGGSYEQYF.

The chain links TRBV6-5 to TRBJ1-6; the D is unclear. V was trimmed by 0 bases and J by 8 bases, leaving 8 bases between them. CDR3 length equals 14 residues. Germline V CDR1 and CDR2: MNHEY, SVGAGI. Here the CDR3 reads CASSYSPEHSPLHF. The CDR3 DNA sequence: TGTGCCAGCAGTTACTCTCCCGAGCATTCACCCCTCCACTTT.

The rearrangement joins TRBV30 to TRBJ1-1; D unresolved. Between the trimmed V and J ends, which lost 4 bases and 6 bases, there was a span of 9 bases. The CDR3 has 11 amino acids. CDR1 is GTSNPN and CDR2 is SVGIG in the germline V gene (reference sequence). The DNA for the CDR3 is TGTGCCTGGATGAAGTATCCTGAAGCTTTCTTT. Translating gives CAWMKYPEAFF.

The V gene is TRBV4-1, the J gene TRBJ1-2, with TRBD1 identical over 9 bases. The V segment lost 4 bases and the J segment 4 bases; nucleotides outside the gene matches: 4. There are 14 residues in the CDR3. Germline V gene lookup returns CDR1 MGHRA and CDR2 YSYEKL. CDR3 residues: CASSPRDRAYGYTF. The DNA of the CDR3 is TGCGCCAGCAGCCCCCGGGACAGGGCCTATGGCTACACCTTC.

The CDR3 protein is CASSPLGGWDYGYTF. CDR3 sequence (DNA): TGTGCCAGCAGCCCCCTAGGGGGATGGGACTATGGCTACACCTTC. This chain links TRBV3-1 (or the pseudogene TRBV3-2) with TRBJ1-2; maybe TRBD1 (6 bases). The V gene's germline CDR1 is LGHDT and CDR2 YNNKEL (reference sequence). V was cut by 4 bases and J by 3 bases, with 15 bases left in between. The length of the CDR3 is 15 residues.

V gene TRBV4-3 combines with J gene TRBJ2-1; 7 positions agree with TRBD2. From germline, CDR1 is LGHNA and CDR2 YSLEER. The CDR3 loop spans 15 amino acids. The V and J ends lost 3 bases and 10 bases, in that order; junction bases with no gene match: 12. The CDR3 here is CASSHNRDYREEQFF. In DNA, the CDR3 is TGCGCCAGCAGCCATAACCGGGACTACCGTGAGGAGCAGTTCTTC.

The V and J genes are TRBV5-1 and TRBJ1-2; TRBD1 aligns across 7 bases. Germline-derived CDR1 and CDR2 are SGHRS and YFSETQ. This CDR3 spans 16 amino acids. Losses at the gene ends were 3 bases for V and 4 bases for J; bases not matched to a gene: 12. CDR3 amino acids: CASSSQLTGESYGYTF. CDR3 in DNA: TGCGCCAGCAGCTCCCAATTAACAGGGGAGAGCTATGGCTACACCTTC. The full variable domain, rest sourced from reference TRBV5-1 and TRBJ1-2, is KAGVTQTPRYLIKTRGQQVTLSCSPISGHRSVSWYQQTPGQGLQFLFEYFSETQRNKGNFPGRFSGRQFSNSRSEMNVSTLELGDSALYLCASSSQLTGESYGYTFGSGTRLTVV.

This chain joins TRBV2 and TRBJ1-2; D gene uncertain. Germline V CDR1 and CDR2: SNHLY, FYNNEI. V lost 11 bases to trimming and J lost 8 bases, with 9 bases between them. CDR3 length: 9 amino acids. CDR3 DNA sequence: TGTGCCGGACCTAGGGGCTACACCTTC. The encoded protein is CAGPRGYTF.

This sequence joins TRBV6-5 and TRBJ2-5; D gene unclear. There are 13 residues in the CDR3. Germline CDR1 and CDR2: MNHEY and SVGAGI. Trimming took 0 bases from V and 2 from J, leaving 4 bases between them. CDR3 protein: CASSYSPQETQYF. DNA of the CDR3: TGTGCCAGCAGTTACTCGCCTCAAGAGACCCAGTACTTC.

The genes are TRBV5-6 and TRBJ1-4; D gene unclear. Trimming shortened V by 4 bases and J by 2 bases, and 18 bases separated the two germline ends. The CDR3 has 17 amino acids. Germline V gene sequence: CDR1 SGHDT, CDR2 YYEEEE. For the CDR3, the DNA is TGTGCCAGCAGCCCACTGGAAGATTTTGCGACTAATGAAAAACTGTTTTTT. Protein product: CASSPLEDFATNEKLFF. The whole variable domain, remainder taken from reference TRBV5-6 and TRBJ1-4, is DAGVTQSPTHLIKTRGQQVTLRCSPKSGHDTVSWYQQALGQGPQFIFQYYEEEERQRGNFPDRFSGHQFPNYSSELNVNALLLGDSALYLCASSPLEDFATNEKLFFGSGTQLSVL.

This chain uses TRBV30 with TRBJ1-2; D gene unclear. Trimming left V 4 bases short and J 0 bases short, with 6 bases between. The CDR3 is 12 residues long. Germline CDR1 GTSNPN, CDR2 SVGIG (reference sequence). The CDR3 region has the DNA TGTGCCTGGATACACTCTAACTATGGCTACACCTTC. Translation: CAWIHSNYGYTF.

The chain joins TRBV7-2 to TRBJ1-1; no clear D gene. V was clipped by 1 base and J by 1 base, with 16 bases between them. Looked up from germline, CDR1 is SGHTA and CDR2 is FQGNSA. CDR3 length: 17 amino acids. The CDR3 nucleotides read TGTGCCAGCAGCTTAGTTGTCGGCGGAGGTCCGAACACTGAAGCTTTCTTT. This gives the protein CASSLVVGGGPNTEAFF.

This chain links TRBV7-6 with TRBJ1-4; D may be TRBD1 (5 bases). CDR1 SGHVS and CDR2 FNYEAQ come from the germline V gene. The CDR3 runs to 14 residues. V was trimmed by 5 bases and J by 2 bases, leaving 9 bases between them. DNA for the CDR3: TGTGCCAGCAGCCCGGGGGGGACTAATGAAAAACTGTTTTTT. Its protein is CASSPGGTNEKLFF.

The chain links TRBV7-9 to TRBJ2-5; D remains unclear. V was cut by 3 bases and J by 3 bases, with 17 bases left in between. There are 16 residues in the CDR3. Germline V gene sequence: CDR1 SEHNR, CDR2 FQNEAQ (reference sequence). CDR3 amino acids: CASSLGHGPKEETQYF. DNA for the CDR3: TGTGCCAGCAGCTTGGGTCACGGGCCTAAGGAAGAGACCCAGTACTTC.

The V gene is TRBV4-3, the J gene TRBJ1-2; D is uncertain. With 3 bases removed from V and 6 bases from J, the gap between germline ends came to 23 bases. CDR1 LGHNA and CDR2 YSLEER come from the germline V gene. CDR3 length: 17 residues. CDR3 amino acids: CASSQEGRFPSLHGYTF. As DNA, the CDR3 is TGCGCCAGCAGCCAGGAGGGTCGCTTTCCCTCTCTCCATGGCTACACCTTC.

The V and J genes are TRBV5-3 and TRBJ1-2; no clear D. TRBV5-3 is an ORF, with its function uncertain. V was trimmed by 5 bases and J by 8 bases, leaving 4 bases between them. The CDR3 extends over 9 amino acids. The CDR3 region is CARRGGYTF. In DNA form, the CDR3 reads TGTGCCAGAAGGGGGGGCTACACCTTC.

This chain uses TRBV9 with TRBJ2-1; D gene uncertain. Deletions cut 4 bases from V and 8 bases from J, with 10 bases between. Per germline, CDR1 SGDLS and CDR2 YYNGEE. This CDR3 is built from 12 residues. The CDR3 DNA follows: TGTGCCAGCAGCTACCTGGTGGATGAGCAGTTCTTC. Translation: CASSYLVDEQFF.

V gene TRBV5-1 combines with J gene TRBJ1-1, with 8 bases matching TRBD1. Germline V gives CDR1 SGHRS, CDR2 YFSETQ. The V segment lost 1 base and the J segment 1 base; nucleotides outside the gene matches: 3. The CDR3 consists of 15 residues. The CDR3 is CASSLMTGENTEAFF. The CDR3 DNA reads TGCGCCAGCAGCTTGATGACAGGGGAGAACACTGAAGCTTTCTTT.

This CDR3 reads CASREMALETQYF. The CDR3 DNA reads as TGTGCCAGCAGGGAAATGGCCCTGGAGACCCAGTACTTC. The chain joins TRBV3-1 (or the pseudogene TRBV3-2) to TRBJ2-5; no definite D call. This CDR3 contains 13 residues. Germline CDR1 LGHDT, CDR2 YNNKEL (reference sequence). V gave up 6 bases and J gave up 5 bases, with 13 bases separating them.

The chain joins TRBV27 to TRBJ1-5, with TRBD1 identical over 7 bases. Germline V CDR1 and CDR2: MNHEY, SMNVEV (reference sequence). The V segment lost 5 bases and the J segment 4 bases; nucleotides outside the gene matches: 5. The length of the CDR3 is 14 residues. The CDR3 bases are TGTGCCAGCAGTCCCGGACAGGTAAATCAGCCCCAGCATTTT. The encoded protein is CASSPGQVNQPQHF.

The chain employs TRBV19 and TRBJ2-1; 7 nucleotides align to TRBD2. The germline V gene encodes CDR1 LNHDA and CDR2 SQIVND (reference sequence). The trim removed 3 bases at V and 2 bases at J, leaving 7 bases unmatched. The CDR3 sequence is 16 residues long. Written as DNA, the CDR3 is TGTGCCAGTAGTATGGGAGGGGACCTACCCTACAATGAGCAGTTCTTC. This translates into CASSMGGDLPYNEQFF.